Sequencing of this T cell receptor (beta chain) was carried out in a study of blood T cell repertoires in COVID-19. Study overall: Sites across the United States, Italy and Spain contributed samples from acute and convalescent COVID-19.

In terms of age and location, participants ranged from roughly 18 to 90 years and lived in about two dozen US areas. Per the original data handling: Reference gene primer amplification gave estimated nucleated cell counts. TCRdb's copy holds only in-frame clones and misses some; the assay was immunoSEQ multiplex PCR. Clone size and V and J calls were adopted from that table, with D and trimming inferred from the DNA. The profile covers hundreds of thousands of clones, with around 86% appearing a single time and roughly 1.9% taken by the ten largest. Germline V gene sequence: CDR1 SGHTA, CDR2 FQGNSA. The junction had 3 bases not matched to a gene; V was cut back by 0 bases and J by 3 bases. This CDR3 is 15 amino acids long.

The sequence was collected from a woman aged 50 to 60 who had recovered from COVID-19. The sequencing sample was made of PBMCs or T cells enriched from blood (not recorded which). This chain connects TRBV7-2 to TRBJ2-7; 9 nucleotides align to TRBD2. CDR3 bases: TGTGCCAGCAGCTTAGCTAGCGGGAGTAGCTACGAGCAGTACTTC. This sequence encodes CASSLASGSSYEQYF.